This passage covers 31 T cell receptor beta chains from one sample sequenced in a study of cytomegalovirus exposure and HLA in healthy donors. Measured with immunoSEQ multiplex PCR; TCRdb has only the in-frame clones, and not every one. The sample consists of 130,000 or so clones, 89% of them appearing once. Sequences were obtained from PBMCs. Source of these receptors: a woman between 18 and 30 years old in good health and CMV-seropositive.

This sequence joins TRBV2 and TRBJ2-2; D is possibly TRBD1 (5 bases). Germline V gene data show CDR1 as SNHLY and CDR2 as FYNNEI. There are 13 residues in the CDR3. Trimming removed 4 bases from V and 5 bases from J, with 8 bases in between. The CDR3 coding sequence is TGTGCCAGCAGTGGGGGCCGTACCGGGGAGCTGTTTTTT. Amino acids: CASSGGRTGELFF.

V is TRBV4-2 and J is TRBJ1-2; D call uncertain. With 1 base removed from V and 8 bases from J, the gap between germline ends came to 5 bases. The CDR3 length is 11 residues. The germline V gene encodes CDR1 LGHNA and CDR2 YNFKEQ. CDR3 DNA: TGTGCCAGCAGCCAAGCCCAGGGCTACACCTTC. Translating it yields CASSQAQGYTF.

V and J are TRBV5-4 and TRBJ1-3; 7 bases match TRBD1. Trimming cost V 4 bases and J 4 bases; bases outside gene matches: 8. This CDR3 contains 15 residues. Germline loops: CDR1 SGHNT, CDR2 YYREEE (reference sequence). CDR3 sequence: CASSLNRGSGNTIYF. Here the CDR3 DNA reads TGTGCCAGCAGCCTGAACAGGGGTTCAGGAAACACCATATATTTT. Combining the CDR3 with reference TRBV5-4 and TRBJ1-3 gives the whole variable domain ETGVTQSPTHLIKTRGQQVTLRCSSQSGHNTVSWYQQALGQGPQFIFQYYREEENGRGNFPPRFSGLQFPNYSSELNVNALELDDSALYLCASSLNRGSGNTIYFGEGSWLTVV.

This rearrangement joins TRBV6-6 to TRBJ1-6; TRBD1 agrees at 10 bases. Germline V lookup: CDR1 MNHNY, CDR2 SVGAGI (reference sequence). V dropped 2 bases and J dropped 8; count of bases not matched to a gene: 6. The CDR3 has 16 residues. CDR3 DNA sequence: TGTGCCAGCAGTTACACAATGGGACAGGGGTATTCACCCCTCCACTTT. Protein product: CASSYTMGQGYSPLHF.

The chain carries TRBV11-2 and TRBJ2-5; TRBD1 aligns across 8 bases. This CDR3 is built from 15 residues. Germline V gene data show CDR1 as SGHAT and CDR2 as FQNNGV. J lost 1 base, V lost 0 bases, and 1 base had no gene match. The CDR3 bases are TGTGCCAGCAGCTTAGACAGGGGGCCCCAAGAGACCCAGTACTTC. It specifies CASSLDRGPQETQYF. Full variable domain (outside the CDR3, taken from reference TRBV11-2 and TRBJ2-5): EAGVAQSPRYKIIEKRQSVAFWCNPISGHATLYWYQQILGQGPKLLIQFQNNGVVDDSQLPKDRFSAERLKGVDSTLKIQPAKLEDSAVYLCASSLDRGPQETQYFGPGTRLLVL.

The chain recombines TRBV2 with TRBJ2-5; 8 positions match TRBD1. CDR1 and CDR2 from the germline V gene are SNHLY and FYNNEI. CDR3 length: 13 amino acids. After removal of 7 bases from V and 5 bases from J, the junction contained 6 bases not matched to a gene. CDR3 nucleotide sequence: TGTGCCAGCAAGGGAACAGGGGGGGAGACCCAGTACTTC. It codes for CASKGTGGETQYF.

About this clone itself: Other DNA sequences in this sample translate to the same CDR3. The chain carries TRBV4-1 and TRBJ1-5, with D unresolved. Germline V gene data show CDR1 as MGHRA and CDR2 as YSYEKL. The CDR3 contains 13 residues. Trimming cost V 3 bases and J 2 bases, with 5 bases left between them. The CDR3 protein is CASSQGRNQPQHF. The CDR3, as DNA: TGCGCCAGCAGCCAGGGCCGCAATCAGCCCCAGCATTTT.

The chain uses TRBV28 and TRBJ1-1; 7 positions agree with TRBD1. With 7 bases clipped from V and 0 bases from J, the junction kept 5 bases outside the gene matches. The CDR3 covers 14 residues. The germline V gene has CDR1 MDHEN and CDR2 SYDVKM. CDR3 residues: CASTTTGMNTEAFF. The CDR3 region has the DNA TGTGCCAGCACCACGACAGGGATGAACACTGAAGCTTTCTTT.

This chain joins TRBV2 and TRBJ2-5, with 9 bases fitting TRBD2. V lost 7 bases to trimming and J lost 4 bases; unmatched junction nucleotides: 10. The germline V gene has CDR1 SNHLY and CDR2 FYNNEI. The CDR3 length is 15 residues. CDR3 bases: TGTGCCAGCAACCCAGCGGGGGGTCGCGGAGAGACCCAGTACTTC. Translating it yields CASNPAGGRGETQYF. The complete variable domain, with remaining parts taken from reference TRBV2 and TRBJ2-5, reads EPEVTQTPSHQVTQMGQEVILRCVPISNHLYFYWYRQILGQKVEFLVSFYNNEISEKSEIFDDQFSVERPDGSNFTLKIRSTKLEDSAMYFCASNPAGGRGETQYFGPGTRLLVL.

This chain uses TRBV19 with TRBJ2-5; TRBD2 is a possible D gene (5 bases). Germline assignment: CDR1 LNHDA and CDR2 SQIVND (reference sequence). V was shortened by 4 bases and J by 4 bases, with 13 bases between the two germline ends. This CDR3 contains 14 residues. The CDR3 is CASSNEGNRETQYF. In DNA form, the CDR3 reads TGTGCCAGTAGTAACGAGGGAAATCGAGAGACCCAGTACTTC.

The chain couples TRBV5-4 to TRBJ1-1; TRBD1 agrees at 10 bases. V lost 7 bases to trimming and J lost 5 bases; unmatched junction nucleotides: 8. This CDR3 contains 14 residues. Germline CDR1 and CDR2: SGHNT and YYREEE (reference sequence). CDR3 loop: CASQQTGGATEAFF. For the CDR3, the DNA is TGTGCCAGCCAACAGACAGGGGGCGCGACTGAAGCTTTCTTT. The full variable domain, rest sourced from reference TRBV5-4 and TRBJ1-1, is ETGVTQSPTHLIKTRGQQVTLRCSSQSGHNTVSWYQQALGQGPQFIFQYYREEENGRGNFPPRFSGLQFPNYSSELNVNALELDDSALYLCASQQTGGATEAFFGQGTRLTVV.

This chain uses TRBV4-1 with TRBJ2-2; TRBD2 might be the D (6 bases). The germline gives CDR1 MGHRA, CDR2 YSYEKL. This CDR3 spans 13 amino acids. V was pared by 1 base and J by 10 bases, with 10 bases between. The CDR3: CASSQAGGKELFF. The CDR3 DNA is TGCGCCAGCAGCCAAGCCGGGGGAAAGGAGCTGTTTTTT.

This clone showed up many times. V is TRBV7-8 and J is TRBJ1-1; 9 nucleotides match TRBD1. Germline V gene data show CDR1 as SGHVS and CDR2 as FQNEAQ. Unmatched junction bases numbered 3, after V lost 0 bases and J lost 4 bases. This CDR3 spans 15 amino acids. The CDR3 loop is CASSLAGQGFTEAFF. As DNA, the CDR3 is TGTGCCAGCAGCTTAGCGGGACAGGGTTTCACTGAAGCTTTCTTT.

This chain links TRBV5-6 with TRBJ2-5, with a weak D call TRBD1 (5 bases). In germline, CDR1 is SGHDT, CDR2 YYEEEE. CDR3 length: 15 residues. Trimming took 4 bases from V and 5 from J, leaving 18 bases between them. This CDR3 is CASSLDWWGEETQYF. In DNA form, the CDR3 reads TGTGCCAGCAGCCTCGACTGGTGGGGCGAGGAGACCCAGTACTTC.

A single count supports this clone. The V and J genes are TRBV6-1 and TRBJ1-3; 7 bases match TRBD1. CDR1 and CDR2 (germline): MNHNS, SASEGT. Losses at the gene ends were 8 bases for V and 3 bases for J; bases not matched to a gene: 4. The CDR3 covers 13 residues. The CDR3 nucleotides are TGTGCCAGCCGAGGACAGGATGGAAACACCATATATTTT. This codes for CASRGQDGNTIYF.

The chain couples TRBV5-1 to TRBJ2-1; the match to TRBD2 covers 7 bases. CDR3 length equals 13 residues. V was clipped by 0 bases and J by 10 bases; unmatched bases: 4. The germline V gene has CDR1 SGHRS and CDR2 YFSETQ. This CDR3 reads CASSLAGTTEQFF. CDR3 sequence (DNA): TGCGCCAGCAGCTTGGCCGGGACTACCGAGCAGTTCTTC.

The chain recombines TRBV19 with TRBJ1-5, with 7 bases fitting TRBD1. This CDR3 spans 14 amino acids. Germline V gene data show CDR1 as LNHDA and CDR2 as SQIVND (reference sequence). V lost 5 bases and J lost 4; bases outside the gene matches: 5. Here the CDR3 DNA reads TGTGCCAGTAGTTTTGGGACAGCAAATCAGCCCCAGCATTTT. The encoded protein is CASSFGTANQPQHF.

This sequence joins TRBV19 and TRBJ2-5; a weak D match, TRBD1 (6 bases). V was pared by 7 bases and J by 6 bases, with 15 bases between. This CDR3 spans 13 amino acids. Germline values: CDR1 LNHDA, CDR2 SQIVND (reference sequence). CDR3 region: CASNSGQSKTQYF. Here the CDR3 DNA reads TGTGCCAGTAATTCTGGACAGTCGAAGACCCAGTACTTC.

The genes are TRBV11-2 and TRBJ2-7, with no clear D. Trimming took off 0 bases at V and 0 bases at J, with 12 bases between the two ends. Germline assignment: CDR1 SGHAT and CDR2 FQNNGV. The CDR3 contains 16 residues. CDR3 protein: CASSLEAGGFSYEQYF. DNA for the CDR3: TGTGCCAGCAGCTTAGAAGCTGGCGGTTTCTCCTACGAGCAGTACTTC.

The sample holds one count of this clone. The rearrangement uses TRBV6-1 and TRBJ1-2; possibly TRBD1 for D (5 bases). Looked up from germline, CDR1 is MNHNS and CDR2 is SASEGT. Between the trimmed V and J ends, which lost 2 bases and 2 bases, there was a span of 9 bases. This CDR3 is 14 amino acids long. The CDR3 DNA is TGTGCCAGCAGTGAATGGGGGGAGAACTATGGCTACACCTTC. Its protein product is CASSEWGENYGYTF.

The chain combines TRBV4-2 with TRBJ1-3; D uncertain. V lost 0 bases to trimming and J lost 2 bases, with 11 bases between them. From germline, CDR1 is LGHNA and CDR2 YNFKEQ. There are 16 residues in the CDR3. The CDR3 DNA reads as TGTGCCAGCAGCCAAGATCTCACCGGGGCTGGAAACACCATATATTTT. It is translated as CASSQDLTGAGNTIYF.

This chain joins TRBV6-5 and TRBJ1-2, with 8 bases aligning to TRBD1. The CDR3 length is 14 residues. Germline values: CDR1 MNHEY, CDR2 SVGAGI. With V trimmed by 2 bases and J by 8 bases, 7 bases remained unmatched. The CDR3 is CASSYGQGAGGYTF. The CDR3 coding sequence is TGTGCCAGCAGTTACGGGCAGGGGGCGGGCGGCTACACCTTC.

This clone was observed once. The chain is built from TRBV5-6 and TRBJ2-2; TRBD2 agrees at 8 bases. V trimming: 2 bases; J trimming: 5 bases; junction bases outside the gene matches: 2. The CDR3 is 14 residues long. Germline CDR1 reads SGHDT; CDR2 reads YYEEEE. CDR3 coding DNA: TGTGCCAGCAGCTTTCCGGGGGGGACCGGGGAGCTGTTTTTT. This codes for CASSFPGGTGELFF.

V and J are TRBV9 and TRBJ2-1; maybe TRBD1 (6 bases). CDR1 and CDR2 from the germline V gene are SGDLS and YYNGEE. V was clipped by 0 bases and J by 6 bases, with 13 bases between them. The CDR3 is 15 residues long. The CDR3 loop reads CASSVEWGQGNEQFF. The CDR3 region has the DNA TGTGCCAGCAGCGTAGAATGGGGGCAGGGCAATGAGCAGTTCTTC.

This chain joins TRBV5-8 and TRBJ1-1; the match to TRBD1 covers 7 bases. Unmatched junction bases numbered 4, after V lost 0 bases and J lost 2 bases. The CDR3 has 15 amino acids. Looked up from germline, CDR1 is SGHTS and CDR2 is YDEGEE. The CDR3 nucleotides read TGTGCCAGCAGCTTGGGGCAGGGGGTAAACACTGAAGCTTTCTTT. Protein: CASSLGQGVNTEAFF.

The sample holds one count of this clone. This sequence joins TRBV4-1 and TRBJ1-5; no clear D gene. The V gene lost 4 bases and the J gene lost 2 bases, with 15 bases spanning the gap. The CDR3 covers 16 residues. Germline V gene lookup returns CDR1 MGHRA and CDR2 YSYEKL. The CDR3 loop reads CASSPRVAVGNQPQHF. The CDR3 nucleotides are TGCGCCAGCAGCCCACGAGTAGCGGTGGGCAATCAGCCCCAGCATTTT.

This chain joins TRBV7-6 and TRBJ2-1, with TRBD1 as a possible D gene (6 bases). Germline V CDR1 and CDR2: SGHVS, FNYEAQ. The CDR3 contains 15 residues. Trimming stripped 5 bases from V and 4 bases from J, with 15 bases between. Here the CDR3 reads CASSPAQGYYNEQFF. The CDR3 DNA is TGTGCCAGCAGCCCTGCTCAGGGGTATTACAATGAGCAGTTCTTC.

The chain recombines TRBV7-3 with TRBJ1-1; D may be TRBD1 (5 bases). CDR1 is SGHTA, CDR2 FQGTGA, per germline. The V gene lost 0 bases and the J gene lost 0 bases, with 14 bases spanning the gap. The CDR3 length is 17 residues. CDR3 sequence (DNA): TGTGCCAGCAGCTTAACTGGGGCAGATGGGTTGAACACTGAAGCTTTCTTT. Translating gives CASSLTGADGLNTEAFF. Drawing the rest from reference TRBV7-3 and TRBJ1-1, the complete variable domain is GAGVSQTPSNKVTEKGKYVELRCDPISGHTALYWYRQSLGQGPEFLIYFQGTGAADDSGLPNDRFFAVRPEGSVSTLKIQRTERGDSAVYLCASSLTGADGLNTEAFFGQGTRLTVV.

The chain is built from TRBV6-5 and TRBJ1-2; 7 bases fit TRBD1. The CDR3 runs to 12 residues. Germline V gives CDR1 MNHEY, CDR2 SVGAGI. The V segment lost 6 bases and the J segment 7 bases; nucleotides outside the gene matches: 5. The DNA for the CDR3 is TGTGCCAGCAGAGACAGGGTTGGTGGCTACACCTTC. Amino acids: CASRDRVGGYTF.

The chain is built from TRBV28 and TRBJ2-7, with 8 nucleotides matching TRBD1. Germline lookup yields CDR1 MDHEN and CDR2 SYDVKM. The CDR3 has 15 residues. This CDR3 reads CASPPDRGPNREQYF. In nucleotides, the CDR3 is TGTGCGAGTCCCCCTGACAGGGGCCCTAATAGGGAGCAGTACTTC.

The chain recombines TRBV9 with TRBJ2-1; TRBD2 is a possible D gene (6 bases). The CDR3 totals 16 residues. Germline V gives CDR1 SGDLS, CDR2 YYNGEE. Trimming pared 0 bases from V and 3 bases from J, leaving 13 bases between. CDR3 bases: TGTGCCAGCAGCGTAGCTACGGGAGACAGCTACAATGAGCAGTTCTTC. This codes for CASSVATGDSYNEQFF.